These T cell receptor beta chains were read from a single sample in a study of early T cells in non-severe SARS-CoV-2 infection. TCRdb fed the 5' RACE reads into MiXCR, producing one record per CDR3 protein. The table lists more than 15,000 distinct CDR3 sequences, approximately 4.7% of them singletons. Sequencing used whole blood. The receptors were sampled from an adult who was a healthcare worker with PCR-confirmed SARS-CoV-2 infection or an uninfected control (not recorded which). CDR3s include the opening cysteine and the closing phenylalanine or tryptophan. The D gene is left open where the match is weak. The size of a clone is reported for some rows only, either as once, few or many, or as a class for expanded clones.

d_call,clone_size,v_call,j_call,cdr3_aa,cdr3_nt
-,many,TRBV7-6,TRBJ2-6,CASSPGASGANVLTF,TGTGCCAGCAGCCCGGGGGCTTCAGGGGCCAACGTCCTGACTTTC
-,many,TRBV12-3/TRBV12-4,TRBJ2-1,CASSEQAQFF,TGTGCCAGCAGTGAACAGGCGCAGTTCTTC
-,-,TRBV7-9,TRBJ1-4,CASSRDANEKLFF,TGTGCCAGCAGCAGGGACGCGAATGAAAAACTGTTTTTT
-,many,TRBV2,TRBJ1-2,CASSATPSRANYGYTF,TGTGCCAGCAGTGCGACACCCAGCCGAGCTAACTATGGCTACACCTTC
-,many,TRBV4-1,TRBJ2-7,CASSQGWFSYEQYF,TGCGCCAGCAGCCAAGGGTGGTTCTCCTACGAGCAGTACTTC
-,medium-sized,TRBV28,TRBJ1-1,CASSYYQGPDTEAFF,TGTGCCAGCAGTTACTACCAGGGGCCGGACACTGAAGCTTTCTTT
-,-,TRBV24-1,TRBJ2-6,CATSVGGSGANVLTF,TGTGCCACCAGTGTAGGCGGCTCTGGGGCCAACGTCCTGACTTTC
TRBD1,-,TRBV5-6,TRBJ2-3,CASDYEGATSTDTQYF,TGTGCCAGCGACTATGAGGGGGCAACTAGCACAGATACGCAGTATTTT
TRBD1,many,TRBV19,TRBJ2-1,CASSRGGRDYNEQFF,TGTGCCAGTAGTAGAGGGGGCAGGGATTACAATGAGCAGTTCTTC
-,medium-sized,TRBV20-1,TRBJ2-1,CSARGISYNEQFF,TGCAGTGCTAGAGGGATTTCCTACAATGAGCAGTTCTTC
-,many,TRBV19,TRBJ2-2,CASSAGPAGELFF,TGTGCCAGTTCGGCAGGACCAGCCGGGGAGCTGTTTTTT
TRBD1,many,TRBV28,TRBJ2-3,CASGWDRELFEDTDTQYF,TGTGCCAGCGGCTGGGACAGGGAATTATTTGAGGACACAGATACGCAGTATTTT
TRBD2,few,TRBV29-1,TRBJ2-2,CSHIGGAGELFF,TGCAGCCACATCGGGGGGGCCGGGGAGCTGTTTTTT
-,few,TRBV5-1,TRBJ1-5,CASSPGPGGNQPQHF,TGCGCCAGCAGCCCAGGCCCGGGAGGCAATCAGCCCCAGCATTTT
TRBD2,-,TRBV20-1,TRBJ2-3,CSAGTSGLTDTQYF,TGCAGTGCCGGGACTAGCGGCCTCACAGATACGCAGTATTTT
TRBD2,medium-sized,TRBV6-6,TRBJ2-1,CASRALAGGYNEQFF,TGTGCCAGCAGGGCCCTAGCGGGAGGTTACAATGAGCAGTTCTTC
-,medium-sized,TRBV12-3/TRBV12-4,TRBJ1-6,CASSLRRSHGSPLHF,TGTGCCAGCAGTTTAAGGCGCAGCCATGGTTCACCCCTCCACTTT
-,medium-sized,TRBV6-5,TRBJ2-1,CASSRTYNEQFF,TGTGCCAGCAGTCGAACCTACAATGAGCAGTTCTTC
TRBD2,few,TRBV7-2,TRBJ2-1,CASSDTGTSGRNEQFF,TGTGCCAGCAGCGACACTGGGACTAGCGGGAGAAATGAGCAGTTCTTC
-,many,TRBV13,TRBJ2-3,CASSLEGSGADTQYF,TGTGCCAGCAGCTTAGAAGGTAGCGGTGCAGATACGCAGTATTTT
-,many,TRBV19,TRBJ1-2,CASSILIPRRETNYGYTF,TGTGCCAGTAGTATCCTCATCCCCCGTAGGGAAACTAACTATGGCTACACCTTC
-,medium-sized,TRBV29-1,TRBJ2-5,CSVVYGRGGETQYF,TGCAGCGTTGTGTACGGCCGAGGGGGAGAGACCCAGTACTTC
-,many,TRBV27,TRBJ2-1,CASSFEASSSYNEQFF,TGTGCCAGCAGTTTCGAGGCGAGTAGCTCCTACAATGAGCAGTTCTTC
-,medium-sized,TRBV20-1,TRBJ1-6,CSARAGVGSPLHF,TGCAGTGCTAGGGCGGGGGTCGGGTCACCCCTCCACTTT
TRBD2,many,TRBV20-1,TRBJ2-5,CSAGAGTSLETQYF,TGCAGTGCTGGCGCCGGGACTAGCTTGGAGACCCAGTACTTC
TRBD1,many,TRBV29-1,TRBJ2-7,CSVAGTADSYEQYF,TGCAGCGTAGCCGGGACAGCGGATTCCTACGAGCAGTACTTC
TRBD1,many,TRBV12-3/TRBV12-4,TRBJ1-1,CASSRDRNTEAFF,TGTGCCAGCAGTCGGGACAGAAACACTGAAGCTTTCTTT
-,medium-sized,TRBV7-9,TRBJ2-3,CASSFLLQPDTQYF,TGTGCCAGCAGCTTTCTTCTGCAGCCAGATACGCAGTATTTT
-,many,TRBV10-1,TRBJ1-5,CASSCLRGPNQPQHF,TGCGCCAGCAGTTGTCTCAGGGGCCCGAATCAGCCCCAGCATTTT
TRBD1,many,TRBV6-5,TRBJ2-3,CASTYLGGQGAVDTQYF,TGTGCCAGCACCTATTTAGGGGGACAGGGGGCGGTAGATACGCAGTATTTT
TRBD1,many,TRBV12-3/TRBV12-4,TRBJ2-5,CASSLAGQGLQETQYF,TGTGCCAGCAGTTTAGCGGGACAGGGTCTGCAAGAGACCCAGTACTTC
TRBD1,many,TRBV28,TRBJ2-7,CASIQQGFYEQYF,TGTGCCAGCATTCAACAGGGGTTCTACGAGCAGTACTTC
TRBD1,many,TRBV7-2,TRBJ1-4,CASSRQGWNEKLFF,TGTGCCAGCAGCCGACAGGGGTGGAATGAAAAACTGTTTTTT
TRBD1,many,TRBV7-8,TRBJ1-2,CASSFTGGYGYTF,TGTGCCAGCAGCTTCACAGGGGGCTATGGCTACACCTTC
-,many,TRBV13,TRBJ1-4,CASSLGTVINEKLFF,TGTGCCAGCAGCTTAGGGACGGTCATTAATGAAAAACTGTTTTTT
-,medium-sized,TRBV5-6,TRBJ2-7,CASSTEPGLGPYEQYF,TGTGCCAGCAGCACCGAACCGGGACTCGGACCGTACGAGCAGTACTTC
-,many,TRBV5-8,TRBJ2-7,CAAPVGRSSYEQYF,TGTGCCGCCCCGGTGGGGCGCAGCTCCTACGAGCAGTACTTC
TRBD2,many,TRBV7-2,TRBJ2-3,CASSLSKGLAGEADTQYF,TGTGCCAGCAGCCTCTCAAAGGGACTAGCGGGAGAGGCAGATACGCAGTATTTT
-,-,TRBV23-1,TRBJ2-3,CATATGGNTDTQYF,TGCGCCACCGCTACGGGCGGAAACACAGATACGCAGTATTTT
-,many,TRBV18,TRBJ2-1,CASSPGHGNEQFF,TGTGCCAGCTCACCAGGCCATGGGAATGAGCAGTTCTTC
-,many,TRBV7-2,TRBJ1-5,CASSLVIGSNQPQHF,TGTGCCAGCAGCTTAGTAATAGGTAGCAATCAGCCCCAGCATTTT
TRBD1,few,TRBV7-9,TRBJ2-1,CATTGERAYNEQFF,TGTGCCACAACAGGGGAAAGAGCGTACAATGAGCAGTTCTTC
-,many,TRBV19,TRBJ1-5,CASSKQGAQPQHF,TGTGCCAGTAGTAAACAGGGAGCCCAGCCCCAGCATTTT
-,many,TRBV9,TRBJ2-1,CASSVEGDEQFF,TGTGCCAGCAGCGTAGAGGGGGATGAGCAGTTCTTC
-,many,TRBV7-9,TRBJ1-1,CASSLVFPGSTEAFF,TGTGCCAGCAGCTTAGTATTCCCGGGTTCCACTGAAGCTTTCTTT
-,many,TRBV3-1,TRBJ2-1,CASSQGTISNEQFF,TGTGCCAGCAGCCAAGGTACTATTTCCAATGAGCAGTTCTTC
-,many,TRBV6-4,TRBJ2-1,CASSEGMTGPNEQFF,TGTGCCAGCAGCGAAGGAATGACGGGACCCAATGAGCAGTTCTTC
-,many,TRBV7-3,TRBJ1-5,CASSLTGGNQPQHF,TGTGCCAGCAGCTTAACAGGGGGCAATCAGCCCCAGCATTTT
-,medium-sized,TRBV20-1,TRBJ1-1,CSVRVNSNTEAFF,TGCAGTGTACGGGTGAATTCCAACACTGAAGCTTTCTTT
-,many,TRBV20-1,TRBJ1-5,CSAREAGKGGQPQHF,TGCAGTGCTAGAGAGGCGGGTAAGGGGGGTCAGCCCCAGCATTTT
-,many,TRBV7-2,TRBJ2-5,CASSLDLKTQYF,TGTGCCAGCAGCTTAGATCTGAAGACCCAGTACTTC
-,many,TRBV12-3/TRBV12-4,TRBJ2-7,CASSSGFEFEQYF,TGTGCCAGCAGTTCAGGCTTTGAGTTCGAGCAGTACTTC
-,-,TRBV7-2,TRBJ2-5,CASSFTSETQYF,TGTGCCAGCAGCTTTACGTCAGAGACCCAGTACTTC
TRBD2,many,TRBV7-9,TRBJ2-1,CASSPAMGLGFDEQFF,TGTGCCAGCAGTCCAGCGATGGGACTAGGTTTTGATGAGCAGTTCTTC
-,-,TRBV10-3,TRBJ2-1,CAACPESYNEQFF,TGTGCCGCGTGTCCAGAGAGCTACAATGAGCAGTTCTTC
-,medium-sized,TRBV2,TRBJ1-2,CASSERPNYGYTF,TGTGCCAGCAGTGAACGGCCCAACTATGGCTACACCTTC
TRBD1,-,TRBV5-4,TRBJ1-1,CASSSRRQGVTEAFF,TGTGCCAGCAGCTCACGGAGGCAGGGGGTCACTGAAGCTTTCTTT
-,few,TRBV29-1,TRBJ2-1,CSVANNEQFF,TGCAGCGTTGCCAACAATGAGCAGTTCTTC
TRBD1,-,TRBV28,TRBJ2-7,CASSSPGQWTAEQYF,TGTGCCAGCAGTTCACCGGGACAGTGGACCGCGGAGCAGTACTTC